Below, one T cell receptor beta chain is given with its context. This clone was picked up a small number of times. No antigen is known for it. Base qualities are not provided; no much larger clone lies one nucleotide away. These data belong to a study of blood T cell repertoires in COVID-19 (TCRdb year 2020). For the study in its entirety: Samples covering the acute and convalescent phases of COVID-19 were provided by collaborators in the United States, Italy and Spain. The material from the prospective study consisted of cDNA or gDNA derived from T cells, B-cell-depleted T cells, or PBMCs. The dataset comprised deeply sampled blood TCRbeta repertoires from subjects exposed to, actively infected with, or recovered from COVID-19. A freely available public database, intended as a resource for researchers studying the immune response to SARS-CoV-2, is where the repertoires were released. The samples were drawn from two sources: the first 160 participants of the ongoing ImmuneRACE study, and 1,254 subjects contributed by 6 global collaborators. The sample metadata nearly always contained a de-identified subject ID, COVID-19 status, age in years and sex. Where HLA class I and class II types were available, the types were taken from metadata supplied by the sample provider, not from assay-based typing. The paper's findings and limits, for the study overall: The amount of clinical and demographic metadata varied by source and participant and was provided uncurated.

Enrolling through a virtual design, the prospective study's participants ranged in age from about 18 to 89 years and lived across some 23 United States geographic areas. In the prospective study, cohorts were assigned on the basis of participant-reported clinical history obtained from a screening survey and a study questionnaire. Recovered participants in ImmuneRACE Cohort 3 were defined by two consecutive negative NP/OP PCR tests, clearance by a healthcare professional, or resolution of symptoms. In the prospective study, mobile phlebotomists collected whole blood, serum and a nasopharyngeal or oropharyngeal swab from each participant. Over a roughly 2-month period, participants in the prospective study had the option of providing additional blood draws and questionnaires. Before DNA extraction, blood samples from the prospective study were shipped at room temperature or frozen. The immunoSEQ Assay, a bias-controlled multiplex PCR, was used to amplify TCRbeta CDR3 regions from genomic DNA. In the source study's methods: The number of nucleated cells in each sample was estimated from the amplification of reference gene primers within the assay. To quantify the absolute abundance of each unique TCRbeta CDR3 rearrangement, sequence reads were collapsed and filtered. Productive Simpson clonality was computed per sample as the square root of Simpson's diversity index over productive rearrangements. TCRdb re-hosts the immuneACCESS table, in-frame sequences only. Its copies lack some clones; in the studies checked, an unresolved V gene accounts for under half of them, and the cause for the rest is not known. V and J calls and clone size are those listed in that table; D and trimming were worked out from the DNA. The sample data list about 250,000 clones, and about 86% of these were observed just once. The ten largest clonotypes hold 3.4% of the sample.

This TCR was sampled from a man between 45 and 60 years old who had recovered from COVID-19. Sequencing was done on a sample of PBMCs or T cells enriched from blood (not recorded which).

DNA sequence: TGTGCCAGCAGCTGGGACAGGGGTAGCACTGAAGCTTTCTTT. Its protein product is CASSWDRGSTEAFF. The chain was built from TRBV5-4 and TRBJ1-1; TRBD1 aligns with 10 central bases. CDR3 length: 14 amino acids, cysteine to phenylalanine. CDR3 DNA is the only sequence kept; it has 42 bases, read in frame from the first base. In the germline V gene (reference sequence), CDR1 corresponds to SGHNT and CDR2 to YYREEE. Trimming accounts for 3 bases at V and 4 bases at J, while the number of junction bases matched to no gene is 3.